This record covers a single T cell receptor (beta chain). Its specificity is unknown. These data come from a study of graft-versus-host responses after intestinal transplantation. At the level of the study: Multivisceral, liver-intestinal, or isolated intestinal transplants were performed in recipients.

Overall study findings and caveats: The authors found GvH clones in recipient marrow, some appearing first in ileum or blood. The presence of high graft-versus-host to host-versus-graft clonal ratios in allografts characterized patients with graft-donor T cell macrochimerism. Early post-transplant falls in HvG clones accompanied the peak levels of circulating GvH clones.

Looked up from germline, CDR1 is MNHEY and CDR2 is SMNVEV (reference sequence). V lost 6 bases and J 5 bases, leaving 19 bases between the germline ends. The CDR3 length is 15 residues. Profiling relied on immunoSEQ multiplex PCR, and the TCRdb table lists in-frame clones only, not all of them. The sample includes 70,000 or so clones, 84% of them seen just once. The material sequenced was unstimulated CD4+ T cells sorted from spleen or lymph node cells, taken before transplant. This TCR was recovered from a human donor who was the organ donor for an intestinal transplant. The gene calls are TRBV27 and TRBJ2-5, with D tentatively TRBD1 (5 bases). The DNA for the CDR3 is TGTGCCAGCAGCCCTCGGACATTCACTTCGGAGACCCAGTACTTC. Its protein is CASSPRTFTSETQYF.